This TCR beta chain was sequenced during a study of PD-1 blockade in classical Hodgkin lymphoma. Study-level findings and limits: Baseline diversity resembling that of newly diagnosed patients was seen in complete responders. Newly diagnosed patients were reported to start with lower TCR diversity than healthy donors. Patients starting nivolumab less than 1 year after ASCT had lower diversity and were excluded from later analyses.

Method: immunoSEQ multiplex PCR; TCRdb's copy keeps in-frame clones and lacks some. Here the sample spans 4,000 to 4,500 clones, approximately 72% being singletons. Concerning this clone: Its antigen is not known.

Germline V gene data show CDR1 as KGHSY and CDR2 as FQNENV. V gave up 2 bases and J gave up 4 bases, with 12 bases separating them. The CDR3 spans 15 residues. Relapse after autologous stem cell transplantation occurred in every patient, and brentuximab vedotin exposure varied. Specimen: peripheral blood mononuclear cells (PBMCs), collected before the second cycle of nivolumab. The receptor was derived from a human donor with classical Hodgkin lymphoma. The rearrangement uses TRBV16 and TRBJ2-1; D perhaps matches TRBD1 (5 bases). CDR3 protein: CASSQGRAQYNEQFF. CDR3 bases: TGTGCCAGCAGCCAAGGCAGGGCTCAGTACAATGAGCAGTTCTTC.